This T cell receptor (beta chain) was captured by sequencing in a study of siplizumab effects on memory and regulatory T cells. Findings and limits, study-wide: About 80-97% of proliferating CD4+ or CD8+ clones had no assignable naive or memory phenotype. Researchers could map only a minor fraction of alloreactive clones to unstimulated subsets. Siplizumab produced a significant reduction in alloreactive sequences that were traceable to unstimulated CD4+ memory cells. No functional test confirmed suppression by proliferating siplizumab-culture Tregs.

The CDR3 is 20 amino acids. V was trimmed by 1 base and J by 8 bases, leaving 30 bases between them. CDR1 is SGHNT, CDR2 YENEEA, per germline. On this clone itself: Antigen: not known.

Only in-frame clones appear in the TCRdb table, and some are missing; sequencing was by immunoSEQ multiplex PCR. The sample yields 70,000 or so clones, about 87% seen once. Source material: Tregs sorted from blood. This sequence joins TRBV11-3 and TRBJ2-1; TRBD1 might be the D (6 bases). The clonotype comes from a human donor in good health. Here the CDR3 reads CASSLGLGRVKGEKGDEQFF. In DNA form, the CDR3 reads TGTGCCAGCAGCTTAGGATTGGGCAGGGTGAAGGGGGAAAAGGGGGATGAGCAGTTCTTC.